One sample yielded the 10 T cell receptor beta chains listed below, sequenced in a study of T cells in Graves' hyperthyroidism and ophthalmopathy. Amplified TCR beta CDR3 regions derived from RNA transcripts. The TCR CDR3 first-round RT-PCR relied on the HTBI primer set. Each CDR3 protein is one row after TCRdb ran MiXCR on the multiplex PCR reads. The repertoire holds hundreds of thousands of distinct CDR3 sequences, with 35% as singletons. Sample: blood. The receptors were sampled from a woman aged 40 to 49 with Graves' hyperthyroidism.

This clonotype was seen a few times. This sequence joins TRBV4-3 and TRBJ2-2, with D hard to call. Germline V gene sequence: CDR1 LGHNA, CDR2 YSLEER. The CDR3 totals 13 residues. V was clipped by 1 base and J by 4 bases, with 4 bases between them. The CDR3 DNA is TGCGCCAGCAGCCAAGCGGGCACCGGGGAGCTGTTTTTT. Its translation is CASSQAGTGELFF.

The chain combines TRBV20-1 with TRBJ1-4; D is ambiguous. This CDR3 has 12 amino acids. V shed 4 bases and J shed 0 bases, with 3 bases lying between them. CDR1 and CDR2 from the germline V gene are DFQATT and SNEGSKA (reference sequence). The CDR3 bases are TGCAGTGCTATTTCAACTAATGAAAAACTGTTTTTT. Translated: CSAISTNEKLFF.

There are a few counts of this clonotype. This rearrangement joins TRBV6-5 to TRBJ1-1, with 9 nucleotides matching TRBD1. The CDR3 consists of 14 residues. Germline CDR1 and CDR2: MNHEY and SVGAGI. Losses at the gene ends were 6 bases for V and 3 bases for J; bases not matched to a gene: 5. CDR3 residues: CASSATGGDTEAFF. DNA of the CDR3: TGTGCCAGCAGCGCGACAGGGGGAGACACTGAAGCTTTCTTT.

The V gene is TRBV20-1, the J gene TRBJ2-7, with 8 bases aligning to TRBD2. Losses at the gene ends were 3 bases for V and 9 bases for J; bases not matched to a gene: 19. The CDR3 runs to 16 residues. Germline loops: CDR1 DFQATT, CDR2 SNEGSKA (reference sequence). CDR3 nucleotides: TGCAGTGCTAGTCGCCCAAGCAGCGGGAGTCCGGGGGGGCAGTACTTC. This translates into CSASRPSSGSPGGQYF.

About this clonotype: Lacking the conserved final phenylalanine or tryptophan, this CDR3 likely reflects a read error. The CDR3 DNA is TGCAGCTTGGACGGGATCCTGGGTCTGCAAACTGAAGCTTTCTCT. It yields the protein CSLDGILGLQTEAFS. The chain is built from TRBV29-1 and TRBJ1-1; D is uncertain. Per the germline V gene, CDR1 is SQVTM and CDR2 is ANQGSEA. The CDR3 loop spans 15 amino acids. The V gene lost 8 bases and the J gene lost 5 bases, with 24 bases spanning the gap.

The V call is TRBV14, the J call TRBJ2-7; 7 bases map to TRBD2. Germline trimming cut 4 bases from V and 5 bases from J; bases unmatched to any gene: 11. The CDR3 runs 15 residues. Germline assignment: CDR1 SGHDN and CDR2 FVKESK. This CDR3 reads CASSPMGGSTNEQYF. CDR3 in DNA: TGTGCCAGCAGCCCTATGGGAGGGAGCACCAACGAGCAGTACTTC.

The chain joins TRBV11-2 to TRBJ1-5, with 8 bases identical to TRBD1. The CDR3 covers 15 residues. CDR1 and CDR2 from the germline V gene are SGHAT and FQNNGV. J was trimmed by 6 bases and V by 6 bases; bases with no gene match: 10. The CDR3 sequence: CASSYSAGGVQPQHF. The CDR3 DNA follows: TGTGCCAGCAGTTACTCGGCAGGGGGCGTTCAGCCCCAGCATTTT.

This clonotype was picked up many times. The gene calls are TRBV15 and TRBJ1-5; D might be TRBD1 (5 bases). CDR1 is LNHNV, CDR2 YYDKDF, per germline (reference sequence). Deletions cut 5 bases from V and 4 bases from J, with 15 bases between. The CDR3 runs to 15 residues. This CDR3 is CATSQGVVENQPQHF. CDR3 DNA: TGTGCCACCAGCCAAGGGGTTGTGGAGAATCAGCCCCAGCATTTT.

This clonotype was found a few times. The V gene is TRBV6-2 or TRBV6-3, the J gene TRBJ1-2, with D unresolved. The length of the CDR3 is 12 residues. V gave up 2 bases and J gave up 8 bases, with 9 bases separating them. In germline, CDR1 is MNHEY, CDR2 SVGEGT. CDR3 loop: CASSYEGNGYTF. CDR3 coding DNA: TGTGCCAGCAGTTACGAGGGTAACGGCTACACCTTC.

This clonotype was recorded many times. V gene TRBV7-6 combines with J gene TRBJ1-3; D is uncertain. The CDR3 extends over 17 amino acids. From germline, CDR1 is SGHVS and CDR2 FNYEAQ. The ends were cut back, 5 bases at V and 0 bases at J, with 17 bases in the middle. The CDR3 DNA follows: TGTGCCAGCAGCCCCTATGCTCACCTGAACTCTGGAAACACCATATATTTT. Its protein product is CASSPYAHLNSGNTIYF.